This TCR beta chain was identified during a study of immune evolution from preneoplasia to lung adenocarcinoma. The CDR3 is made up of 11 amino acids. Trimming left V 4 bases short and J 2 bases short, with 6 bases between. Looked up from germline, CDR1 is SQVTM and CDR2 is ANQGSEA. Sequenced by immunoSEQ multiplex PCR; TCRdb stores in-frame clones only, minus some. The repertoire has 14,000 or so clones, 80% of them found once; the top ten carry just under 5%. J is TRBJ2-7 and V is TRBV29-1; TRBD1 is a possible D gene (5 bases). The origin of this receptor is a person between 70 and 80 years old with lung adenocarcinoma. The sequenced material came from FFPE minimally invasive lung adenocarcinoma tissue. CDR3 loop: CSVGGTYEQYF. CDR3 bases: TGCAGCGTTGGGGGCACCTACGAGCAGTACTTC.